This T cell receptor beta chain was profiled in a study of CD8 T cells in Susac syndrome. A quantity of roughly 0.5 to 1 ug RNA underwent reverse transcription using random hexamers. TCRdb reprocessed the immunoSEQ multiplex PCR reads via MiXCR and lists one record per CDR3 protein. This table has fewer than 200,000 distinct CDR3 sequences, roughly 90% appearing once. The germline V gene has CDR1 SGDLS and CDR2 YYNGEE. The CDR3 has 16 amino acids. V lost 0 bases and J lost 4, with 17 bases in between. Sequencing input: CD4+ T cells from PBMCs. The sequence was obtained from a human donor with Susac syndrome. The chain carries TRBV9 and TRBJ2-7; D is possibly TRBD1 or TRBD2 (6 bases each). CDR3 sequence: CASSVGGAGRGYEQYF. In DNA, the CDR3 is TGTGCCAGCAGCGTAGGGGGGGCCGGCCGTGGGTACGAGCAGTACTTC.